This T cell receptor (beta chain) was obtained from a study of lymphopenia after photon versus proton radiotherapy. Profiled with immunoSEQ multiplex PCR; TCRdb holds only in-frame clones, not every one. The profile shows roughly 40,000 clones, approximately 82% of them singletons. The CDR3 is 13 residues long. The chain joins TRBV7-5 to TRBJ1-4. TRBV7-5 is a known pseudogene. The source is a woman aged 70 to 79 with pancreatic cancer. The starting material was peripheral blood, obtained from a patient treated with proton-based radiotherapy. The CDR3 protein is CARRRQRNEKLFF. The CDR3 DNA reads TGTGCCAGACGGCGGCAACGAAATGAAAAACTGTTTTTT.